This TCR beta chain was documented in a study of blood T cell repertoires in COVID-19. Using immunoSEQ multiplex PCR, the repertoire was profiled, and TCRdb retains in-frame clones only, with some absent. The data hold 220,000 or so clones, with over 65% observed a single time. Losses at the gene ends were 1 base for V and 1 base for J; bases not matched to a gene: 14. CDR3 size: 22 residues. Germline values: CDR1 MGHRA, CDR2 YSYEKL. This TCR came from a woman aged 55-70 years who had recovered from COVID-19. The rearrangement links TRBV4-1 to TRBJ2-3; 16 nucleotides match TRBD2. The sample taken for sequencing was PBMCs or T cells enriched from blood (not recorded which). The chain's CDR3 is CASSQVRAIPGLAGGRTDTQYF. Written as DNA, the CDR3 is TGCGCCAGCAGCCAAGTTAGGGCCATCCCGGGACTAGCGGGAGGGCGCACAGATACGCAGTATTTT.